This T cell receptor beta chain was identified in a study of CD8 T cells in ankylosing spondylitis. General study findings and limits: According to the report, clones linked to the disease were significantly enriched in matched synovial fluid samples taken from ankylosing spondylitis patients. Within ankylosing spondylitis blood, a TCR beta motif made up of seven to nine highly homologous variants appeared to be characteristic.

This clonotype was counted many times. Its antigen remains unknown. In making TCR beta libraries, quantitative 5'-RACE with molecular barcodes was used. TCRdb independently ran MiXCR on the 5' RACE reads; one entry per CDR3 protein. Of about 460,000 distinct CDR3 sequences in the sample, roughly 5.3% were seen once. The ends were cut back, 1 base at V and 2 bases at J, with 12 bases in the middle. The CDR3 loop spans 15 amino acids. CDR1 LGHNA and CDR2 YNFKEQ come from the germline V gene. The chain recombines TRBV4-2 with TRBJ2-7; D possibly corresponds to TRBD2 (6 bases). This sequence was found in a male donor with ankylosing spondylitis. Sequencing was done on a sample of blood, either unsorted or a sorted T cell fraction (not recorded which). As DNA, the CDR3 is TGTGCCAGCAGCCAAGCCGCGGGACTTGCCTACGAGCAGTACTTC. Its protein is CASSQAAGLAYEQYF.